This TCR beta chain is drawn from a study of blood T cell repertoires in COVID-19. Germline loops: CDR1 SEHNR, CDR2 FQNEAQ (reference sequence). The CDR3 spans 14 residues. Between the trimmed V and J ends, which lost 1 base and 8 bases, there was a span of 14 bases. Here immunoSEQ multiplex PCR was the method, and the copy in TCRdb shows in-frame clones only, minus some. The sample includes about 250,000 clones, approximately 90% of them seen just once. The origin of this receptor is a young woman who had recovered from COVID-19. The sample consisted of PBMCs or T cells enriched from blood (not recorded which). V and J are TRBV7-9 and TRBJ1-2; no clear D. Here the CDR3 reads CASSLVGGMEGYTF. CDR3 DNA sequence: TGTGCCAGCAGCTTAGTTGGCGGGATGGAGGGCTACACCTTC. The variable domain in full, completed from reference TRBV7-9 and TRBJ1-2, reads DTGVSQNPRHKITKRGQNVTFRCDPISEHNRLYWYRQTLGQGPEFLTYFQNEAQLEKSRLLSDRFSAERPKGSFSTLEIQRTEQGDSAMYLCASSLVGGMEGYTFGSGTRLTVV.